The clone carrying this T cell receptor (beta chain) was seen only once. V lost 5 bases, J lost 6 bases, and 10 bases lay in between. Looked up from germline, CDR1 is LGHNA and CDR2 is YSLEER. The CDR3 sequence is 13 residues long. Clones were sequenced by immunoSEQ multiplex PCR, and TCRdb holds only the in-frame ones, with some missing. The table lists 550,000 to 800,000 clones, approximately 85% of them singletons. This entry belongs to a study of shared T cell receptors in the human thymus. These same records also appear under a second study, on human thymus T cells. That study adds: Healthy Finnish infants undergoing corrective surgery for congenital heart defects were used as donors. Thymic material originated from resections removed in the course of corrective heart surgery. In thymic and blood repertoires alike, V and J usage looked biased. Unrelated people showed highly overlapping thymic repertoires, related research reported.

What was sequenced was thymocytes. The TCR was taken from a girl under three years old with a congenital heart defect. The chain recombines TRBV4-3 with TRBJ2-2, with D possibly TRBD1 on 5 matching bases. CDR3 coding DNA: TGCGCCAGCAGCAGACAGATTCCCGGGGAGCTGTTTTTT. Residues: CASSRQIPGELFF.